This TCR beta chain was recovered during a study of blood T cell repertoires in COVID-19. Study in general: T cells, B-cell-depleted T cells, or PBMCs supplied cDNA or gDNA.

Germline assignment: CDR1 MNHNY and CDR2 SVGAGI (reference sequence). The CDR3 covers 14 residues. Trimming left V 6 bases short and J 6 bases short, with 17 bases between. Original processing methods: Estimation of nucleated cell counts was performed using reference gene primer amplification. Clones were sequenced by immunoSEQ multiplex PCR, and TCRdb holds only the in-frame ones, with some missing. V, J and clone size reflect that table, while D and trimming were determined from the DNA. The sample holds 490,000 or so clones, 88% seen once. The study assigned cohorts using participant-reported clinical history. Recovered status in Cohort 3 required two negative PCRs, clearance, or symptom resolution.

This chain links TRBV6-6 with TRBJ1-1; possible D gene TRBD1, 5 bases. This TCR came from a woman aged 55-69 years who had recovered from COVID-19. Source material: PBMCs or T cells enriched from blood (not recorded which). The DNA of the CDR3 is TGTGCCAGCAGCCCCGGGCATGGGGCCGCTGAAGCTTTCTTT. Protein: CASSPGHGAAEAFF.